This T cell receptor beta chain was captured by sequencing in a study of blood T cell repertoires in COVID-19. The CDR3 has 12 amino acids. Germline CDR1 reads SQVTM; CDR2 reads ANQGSEA. J was trimmed by 10 bases and V by 7 bases; bases with no gene match: 12. Here immunoSEQ multiplex PCR was the method, and the copy in TCRdb shows in-frame clones only, minus some. The table includes about 56,000 clones, around 89% detected once. Sequencing input: peripheral blood. The chain employs TRBV29-1 and TRBJ1-2; 7 nucleotides match TRBD1. The clonotype originates from a human donor in a cohort sampled during active COVID-19. The CDR3 here is CSGGGQDKPYTF. CDR3 DNA sequence: TGCAGCGGAGGGGGCCAGGATAAGCCCTACACCTTC.